This TCR beta chain is from a study of cytomegalovirus exposure and HLA in healthy donors. The germline V gene encodes CDR1 SGHTS and CDR2 YDEGEE. The CDR3 contains 14 residues. Between the trimmed V and J ends, which lost 3 bases and 4 bases, there was a span of 13 bases. Primers: 60 Vbeta forward and 13 Jbeta reverse. The data were produced by immunoSEQ multiplex PCR, yet TCRdb's version contains in-frame clones alone and is incomplete. The sample records roughly 160,000 clones, around 73% being singletons. Sequenced sample: PBMCs. The chain is built from TRBV5-8 and TRBJ1-1; D is undetermined. This sequence was found in a young woman in good health and CMV-seropositive. The CDR3 here is CASSSGEGFTEAFF. As DNA, the CDR3 is TGTGCCAGCAGCTCTGGAGAGGGCTTCACTGAAGCTTTCTTT.